This paragraph reports one T cell receptor (beta chain). Its specific antigen is unknown. No much larger clone is present one base from it, and per-base qualities are unavailable. From its cysteine to its phenylalanine, the CDR3 spans 13 amino acids. Only the CDR3 DNA stays, 39 bases, in frame from base 1. The data derive from a study of CD8 T cells in ankylosing spondylitis (dated by TCRdb to 2016 to 2017). Regarding the research as a whole: To find TCR variants linked to disease, the study profiled T cell receptor beta repertoires in ankylosing spondylitis patients and healthy donors. The whole study cohort included 85 to 120 healthy donors and about two dozen ankylosing spondylitis patients. Peripheral blood was sampled, and synovial fluid was additionally collected from ankylosing spondylitis patients. Study-level results and caveats: The disease-linked clones were reported to be significantly enriched in matched synovial fluid samples from ankylosing spondylitis patients. Some motif variants were previously reported in synovial fluid and blood of reactive arthritis patients, suggesting common disease-initiation mechanisms. A CD8+ phenotype was shown by the disease-linked clones, which were found at relatively low frequencies in peripheral blood. A TCR beta motif of roughly 8 highly homologous amino acid variants appeared characteristic of blood from ankylosing spondylitis patients.

TCRdb records Illumina HiSeq 2500 as the sequencer. Quantitative 5'-RACE with molecular barcodes was used to prepare TCR beta libraries. Per the authors' processing: Disease-linked TCR variants were identified with a new computational method built on a probabilistic model of VDJ rearrangement. The public reads were reanalyzed by TCRdb: fastp trimming at Q25, MiXCR alignment, in-frame beta chains only. Rows with one shared CDR3 protein collapse into an entry with the most common genes and DNA. These V and J calls are TCRdb output, not the study's own analysis. The sample has 390,000 or so distinct CDR3 sequences on record, 20% to 25% of them singletons. The ten biggest clones cover 16% of the sample.

The material sequenced was blood, either unsorted or a sorted T cell fraction (not recorded which). In this chain, TRBV21-1 is recombined with TRBJ2-7; the D segment call TRBD1 is taken from the table without a DNA check. TRBV21-1 is listed as a pseudogene. This clonotype originated in a male donor with ankylosing spondylitis. In nucleotides, the sequence is TGTGCCAGCATACCGGGGCAGACCTACGAGCAGTACTTC. It translates as CASIPGQTYEQYF.